A single T cell receptor (beta chain) is shown here with its context. A second 7 to 11 cycle PCR used barcoded and J-beta primers. Using its own MiXCR run on the 5' RACE reads, TCRdb lists one record per CDR3 protein. The profile covers about 1.5 million distinct CDR3 sequences, with about 42% appearing a single time and 4% taken by the ten largest. The entry originates in a study of blood T cells in healthy people across ages. Germline-derived CDR1 and CDR2 are DFQATT and SNEGSKA (reference sequence). V gave up 4 bases and J gave up 0 bases; unmatched junction bases: 5. The CDR3 is made up of 14 amino acids.

This receptor was obtained from a woman aged 18-29 years in good health. This chain uses TRBV20-1 with TRBJ1-2; 7 bases map to TRBD1. Input material: blood. Written as DNA, the CDR3 is TGCAGTGCTATCGACAGGGCTCCTAACTATGGCTACACCTTC. Amino acids: CSAIDRAPNYGYTF.